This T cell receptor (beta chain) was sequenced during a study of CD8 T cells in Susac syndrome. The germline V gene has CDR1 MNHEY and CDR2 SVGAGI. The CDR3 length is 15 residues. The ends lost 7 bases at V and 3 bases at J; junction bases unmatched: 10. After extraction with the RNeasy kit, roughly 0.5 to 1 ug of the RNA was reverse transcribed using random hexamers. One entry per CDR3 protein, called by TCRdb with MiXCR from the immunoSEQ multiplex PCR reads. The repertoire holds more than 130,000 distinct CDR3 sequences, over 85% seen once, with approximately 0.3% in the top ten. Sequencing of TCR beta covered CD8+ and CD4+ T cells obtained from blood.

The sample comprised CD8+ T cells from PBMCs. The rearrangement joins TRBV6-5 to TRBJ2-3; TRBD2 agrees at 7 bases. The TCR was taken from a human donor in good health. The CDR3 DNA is TGTGCCAGCACCCCTTCTCCGGGAGGTACAGATACGCAGTATTTT. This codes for CASTPSPGGTDTQYF.